The 23 T cell receptor beta chains presented below share a single source sample, sequenced in a study of T cells in Graves' hyperthyroidism and ophthalmopathy. RNA transcripts yielded amplified TCR beta CDR3 regions. First-round RT-PCR targeting the TCR CDR3 was performed with the HTBI primer set. TCRdb re-called the multiplex PCR reads through MiXCR, storing one row per CDR3 protein. The sample includes approximately 640,000 distinct CDR3 sequences, approximately 15% of them seen just once. The sequencing sample was made of blood. Receptor source: a man aged 45-60 years with Graves' hyperthyroidism.

This clonotype was recorded many times. This chain uses TRBV28 with TRBJ1-4; 7 bases are shared with TRBD1. This CDR3 contains 15 residues. The germline CDR1 and CDR2 sequences are MDHEN and SYDVKM. Trimming cost V 6 bases and J 5 bases; bases outside gene matches: 9. DNA of the CDR3: TGTGCCAGCAGCGGGGCAGGGGGAACGAATGAAAAACTGTTTTTT. Encoded protein: CASSGAGGTNEKLFF.

This chain uses TRBV10-3 with TRBJ2-7; D not resolved. CDR1 and CDR2 (germline): ENHRY, SYGVKD. The V and J ends lost 4 bases and 4 bases respectively, with 8 bases between them. The CDR3 spans 12 residues. The DNA for the CDR3 is TGTGCCATCAGTGTCCGACCTTACGAGCAGTACTTC. As protein: CAISVRPYEQYF.

This clonotype has just one count. The chain has TRBV4-2 and TRBJ2-7, with TRBD2 matching over 11 bases. Unmatched junction bases numbered 7, after V lost 0 bases and J lost 3 bases. Per germline, CDR1 LGHNA and CDR2 YNFKEQ. The CDR3 has 17 residues. For the CDR3, the DNA is TGTGCCAGCAGCCAAGACGTCCTCACTAGCGGGAGCTACGAGCAGTACTTC. Translating gives CASSQDVLTSGSYEQYF.

This clonotype was detected ten times or more. The V call is TRBV11-2, the J call TRBJ2-1; D is possibly TRBD1 (6 bases). CDR1 is SGHAT and CDR2 is FQNNGV in the germline V gene. This CDR3 region has 11 residues. Trimming took 8 bases from V and 9 from J, leaving 11 bases between them. The CDR3 nucleotides read TGTGCCAGCCAGGGGTTCGGTGAGCAGTTCTTC. Encoded protein: CASQGFGEQFF.

This clonotype was seen only once. V is TRBV15 and J is TRBJ1-5; D possibly corresponds to TRBD1 (5 bases). The CDR3 extends over 13 amino acids. Germline-derived CDR1 and CDR2 are LNHNV and YYDKDF (reference sequence). V lost 6 bases and J 4 bases, leaving 10 bases between the germline ends. The CDR3, as DNA: TGTGCCACCAGGGGGGGTTCTAATCAGCCCCAGCATTTT. Translated: CATRGGSNQPQHF. The whole variable domain, filled in from reference TRBV15 and TRBJ1-5, reads DAMVIQNPRYQVTQFGKPVTLSCSQTLNHNVMYWYQQKSSQAPKLLFHYYDKDFNNEADTPDNFQSRRPNTSFCFLDIRSPGLGDTAMYLCATRGGSNQPQHFGDGTRLSIL.

This clonotype was counted ten times or more. The genes are TRBV28 and TRBJ1-3; D is undetermined. V was trimmed by 7 bases and J by 3 bases, leaving 10 bases between them. There are 13 residues in the CDR3. The V gene's germline CDR1 is MDHEN and CDR2 SYDVKM. The CDR3 coding sequence is TGTGCCAGCACTAATGGGCTTGGAAACACCATATATTTT. Encoded protein: CASTNGLGNTIYF.

In this sample, this clonotype turned up a few times. This rearrangement joins TRBV28 to TRBJ1-2, with D possibly being TRBD1 (6 bases). The CDR3 sequence is 17 residues long. Deletions cut 5 bases from V and 1 base from J, with 20 bases between. The germline gives CDR1 MDHEN, CDR2 SYDVKM. The CDR3: CASSRTYRQEINYGYTF. The CDR3 nucleotides are TGTGCCAGCAGTCGAACATATCGACAGGAGATTAACTATGGCTACACCTTC.

This clonotype has at least ten counts. Mismatch with germline at one junction end may stem from a read error. The chain couples TRBV7-9 to TRBJ2-5; TRBD1 aligns across 10 bases. Germline loops: CDR1 SEHNR, CDR2 FQNEAQ (reference sequence). This CDR3 region has 16 residues. CDR3 bases: TGTGCCAGCAGCATGGACAGGGGGAGACACCAAGGGACCCAGTACTTC. Protein sequence: CASSMDRGRHQGTQYF.

This clonotype showed up just a few times. The rearrangement links TRBV20-1 to TRBJ1-2; D is ambiguous. Trimming cost V 0 bases and J 0 bases, with 8 bases left between them. This CDR3 region has 14 residues. CDR1 is DFQATT, CDR2 SNEGSKA, per germline (reference sequence). The CDR3, as DNA: TGCAGTGCTAGAGATGTAACAGCTAACTATGGCTACACCTTC. Translating gives CSARDVTANYGYTF.

This clonotype was counted ten times or more. The chain is built from TRBV12-3 or TRBV12-4 and TRBJ2-5; D uncertain. This CDR3 region has 14 residues. The V end lost 2 bases, the J end lost 2 bases, and 9 bases lay between the germline ends. The CDR3 is CASSLSANQETQYF. The DNA of the CDR3 is TGTGCCAGCAGTTTATCGGCAAATCAAGAGACCCAGTACTTC.

This clonotype has ten or more counts. The chain recombines TRBV7-6 with TRBJ2-3; TRBD2 matches 7 bases. After removal of 5 bases from V and 4 bases from J, the junction contained 6 bases not matched to a gene. This CDR3 spans 14 amino acids. Germline V lookup: CDR1 SGHVS, CDR2 FNYEAQ. The CDR3 reads CASSQRDPSDTQYF. In DNA, the CDR3 is TGTGCCAGCAGCCAGCGGGACCCATCAGATACGCAGTATTTT.

Ten or more counts support this clonotype. The genes are TRBV11-3 and TRBJ2-7; D gene ambiguous. The V end lost 3 bases, the J end lost 5 bases, and 11 bases lay between the germline ends. The CDR3 spans 13 residues. Germline loops: CDR1 SGHNT, CDR2 YENEEA. This chain's CDR3 is CASSFGLANEQYF. Here the CDR3 DNA reads TGTGCCAGCAGCTTTGGCCTGGCCAACGAGCAGTACTTC.

The rearrangement links TRBV19 to TRBJ1-5; 9 bases map to TRBD1. Germline-derived CDR1 and CDR2 are LNHDA and SQIVND (reference sequence). V gave up 4 bases and J gave up 0 bases; unmatched junction bases: 4. CDR3 length: 16 amino acids. The CDR3 DNA sequence: TGTGCCAGTAGTACCCTACAGGGGGCTAGCAATCAGCCCCAGCATTTT. The encoded protein is CASSTLQGASNQPQHF.

The chain recombines TRBV7-2 with TRBJ2-4, with a weak D call TRBD2 (6 bases). V lost 5 bases and J 1 base, leaving 15 bases between the germline ends. This CDR3 has 16 amino acids. Germline assignment: CDR1 SGHTA and CDR2 FQGNSA. The CDR3 DNA reads as TGTGCCAGCAGCCTAGGGACTGGCCAGGCCAAAAACATTCAGTACTTC. This gives the protein CASSLGTGQAKNIQYF.

This clonotype was seen more than once but under ten times. The chain is built from TRBV19 and TRBJ2-1, with TRBD2 identical over 12 bases. This CDR3 contains 15 residues. Trimming took 5 bases from V and 10 from J; bases not matched to a gene: 9. Germline V gives CDR1 LNHDA, CDR2 SQIVND (reference sequence). CDR3 residues: CASSLTSGRLEEQFF. In DNA form, the CDR3 reads TGTGCCAGTAGTTTGACTAGCGGGAGACTTGAAGAGCAGTTCTTC.

This clonotype was detected many times. The rearrangement joins TRBV28 to TRBJ2-7, with a weak D call TRBD1 (6 bases). V lost 7 bases to trimming and J lost 2 bases, with 9 bases between them. CDR3 length: 12 residues. The germline CDR1 and CDR2 sequences are MDHEN and SYDVKM. CDR3 amino acids: CASKGEPYEQYF. DNA of the CDR3: TGTGCCAGCAAGGGGGAACCCTACGAGCAGTACTTC.

This clonotype was counted at least ten times. This rearrangement joins TRBV2 to TRBJ1-4; the D is unclear. V was shortened by 6 bases and J by 1 base, with 12 bases between the two germline ends. Germline V gives CDR1 SNHLY, CDR2 FYNNEI. The CDR3 is 15 amino acids. As DNA, the CDR3 is TGTGCCAGCAGAAGCCACTACGGAACTAATGAAAAACTGTTTTTT. Its translation: CASRSHYGTNEKLFF.

This clonotype was picked up many times. The DNA of the CDR3 is TGTGCCAGCAGCCCCCTCGGGCCAACCCGGGAATACAATGAGCAGTTCTTC. Protein: CASSPLGPTREYNEQFF. The chain recombines TRBV7-9 with TRBJ2-1, with D tentatively TRBD2 (5 bases). Germline V CDR1 and CDR2: SEHNR, FQNEAQ (reference sequence). The germline V and J ends were trimmed by 5 bases and 4 bases, with 21 bases remaining between them. There are 17 residues in the CDR3.

This clonotype was counted many times. The genes are TRBV18 and TRBJ2-5; D possibly corresponds to TRBD2 (6 bases). The germline V and J ends were trimmed by 3 bases and 7 bases, with 6 bases remaining between them. From germline, CDR1 is KGHSH and CDR2 LQKENI. The CDR3 is 11 amino acids. The CDR3 DNA sequence: TGTGCCAGCTCACCGGGGGGGACCCAGTACTTC. The encoded protein is CASSPGGTQYF.

This clonotype was picked up many times. The J gene is TRBJ1-5, the V gene TRBV28; TRBD1 is a possible D gene (5 bases). Trimming pared 6 bases from V and 7 bases from J, leaving 13 bases between. The CDR3 has 13 residues. Germline lookup yields CDR1 MDHEN and CDR2 SYDVKM. This CDR3 reads CASRLAGDQPQHF. The CDR3 DNA sequence: TGTGCCAGCAGACTGGCGGGGGACCAGCCCCAGCATTTT. The complete variable domain, with remaining parts taken from reference TRBV28 and TRBJ1-5, reads DVKVTQSSRYLVKRTGEKVFLECVQDMDHENMFWYRQDPGLGLRLIYFSYDVKMKEKGDIPEGYSVSREKKERFSLILESASTNQTSMYLCASRLAGDQPQHFGDGTRLSIL.

As to this clonotype: This may be a read error, as it is one base from a much larger clone. The chain combines TRBV6-2 or TRBV6-3 with TRBJ2-3; 7 bases agree with TRBD2. Germline V gives CDR1 MNHEY, CDR2 SVGEGT. This CDR3 spans 16 amino acids. CDR3 sequence reads: CARSYIGRSGTDTQYF. Here the CDR3 DNA reads TGTGCCCGCAGTTACATCGGGAGGAGCGGCACAGATACGCAGTATTTT.

The chain is built from TRBV11-2 and TRBJ2-2; 9 bases agree with TRBD1. V lost 4 bases to trimming and J lost 6 bases; unmatched junction nucleotides: 3. CDR3 length: 14 amino acids. Germline CDR1 is SGHAT and CDR2 is FQNNGV. This CDR3 reads CASSSRTGAGELFF. In nucleotides, the CDR3 is TGTGCCAGCAGCTCACGGACAGGGGCCGGGGAGCTGTTTTTT. Combining the CDR3 with reference TRBV11-2 and TRBJ2-2 gives the whole variable domain EAGVAQSPRYKIIEKRQSVAFWCNPISGHATLYWYQQILGQGPKLLIQFQNNGVVDDSQLPKDRFSAERLKGVDSTLKIQPAKLEDSAVYLCASSSRTGAGELFFGEGSRLTVL.

This clonotype was seen more than once but under ten times. V and J are TRBV12-3 or TRBV12-4 and TRBJ1-2; D possibly corresponds to TRBD1 (5 bases). The ends were cut back, 6 bases at V and 7 bases at J, with 9 bases in the middle. The CDR3 has 11 residues. The CDR3 protein is CASRRGPGYTF. As DNA, the CDR3 is TGTGCCAGCAGACGGGGCCCTGGCTACACCTTC.